This T cell receptor beta chain was captured by sequencing in a study of T-cell reconstitution after alpha-beta-depleted transplantation in children. J lost 6 bases, V lost 6 bases, and 14 bases had no gene match. This CDR3 is 14 amino acids long. Germline CDR1 reads SQVTM; CDR2 reads ANQGSEA. This clonotype has only a few counts. Unique molecular identifiers were used to barcode this TCRbeta library. TCRdb passed the PCR reads through MiXCR, listing each CDR3 protein once. Seen here are some 590,000 distinct CDR3 sequences, under 12% observed once, and the top ten hold less than 5%. The source was PBMCs from the stem cell graft donor, collected from the stem cell graft. The sequence derives from a human donor who donated a stem cell graft to a child with acute myeloid leukemia. The V and J genes are TRBV29-1 and TRBJ2-7; 7 positions match TRBD1. This CDR3 is CSVLPGQFSLEQYF. The CDR3 nucleotides read TGCAGCGTATTGCCGGGACAGTTCTCCCTCGAGCAGTACTTC.